This T cell receptor beta chain is drawn from a study of neoadjuvant anti-PD-1 for oral cavity cancer. For the study at large: Non-progressing patients received a fourth nivolumab dose near day 43, then surgery on days 50-56.

Blood libraries mostly used approximately 450 ng genomic DNA, six replicates each. TCRdb's copy holds only in-frame clones and misses some; the assay was immunoSEQ multiplex PCR. This sample yields about 14,000 clones, of which around 70% are seen a single time; approximately 2% belongs to the top ten. This clone was seen only once. The V end lost 0 bases, the J end lost 5 bases, and 11 bases lay between the germline ends. There are 15 residues in the CDR3. Germline CDR1 is SGHVS and CDR2 is FQNEAQ. The specimen comprised PBMCs, sampled before nivolumab (anti-PD-1) treatment. V and J are TRBV7-8 and TRBJ1-5, with D unresolved. This clonotype originated in a person aged 35-79 years with oral cavity squamous cell carcinoma. In DNA, the CDR3 is TGTGCCAGCAGCTTAGCTTCGGGCAGCTATCAGCCCCAGCATTTT. It translates to CASSLASGSYQPQHF.